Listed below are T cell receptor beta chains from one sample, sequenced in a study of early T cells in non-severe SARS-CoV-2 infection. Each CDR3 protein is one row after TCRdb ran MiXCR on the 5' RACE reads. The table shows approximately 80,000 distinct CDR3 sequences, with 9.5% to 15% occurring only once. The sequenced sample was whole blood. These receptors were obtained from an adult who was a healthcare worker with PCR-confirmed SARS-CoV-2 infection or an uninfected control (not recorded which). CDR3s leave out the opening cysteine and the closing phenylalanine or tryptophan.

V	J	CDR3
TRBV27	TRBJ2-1	ASSSSSSYNEQF
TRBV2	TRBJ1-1	ASSEALRDEF
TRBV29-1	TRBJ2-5	SVLLAGETQY
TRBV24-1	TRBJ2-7	ATSDPRSYEQY
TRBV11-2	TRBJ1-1	ASSLLQGATTEAF
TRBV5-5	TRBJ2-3	ASSSPSTDTQY
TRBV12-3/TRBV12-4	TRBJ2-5	ASSQRQGNTETQY
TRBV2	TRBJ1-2	ASSLDRAGGGYT
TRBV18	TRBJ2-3	ASSPLGAGGDTDTQY
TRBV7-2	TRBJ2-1	ATRGRGSSYNEQF
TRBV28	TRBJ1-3	ASNSRGRLGNTIY
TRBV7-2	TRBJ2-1	ASSRSPGQGGNEQF
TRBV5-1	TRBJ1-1	ASSLALGNSDRVGTEAF
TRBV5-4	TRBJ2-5	ASSIDRAETQY
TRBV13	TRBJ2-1	ASSTQDWYNEQF
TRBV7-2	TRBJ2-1	ASSSAGRYEGRVHEQF
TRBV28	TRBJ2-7	ASSLPGLAGGEQY
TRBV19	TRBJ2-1	ASTALAGKSYNEQF
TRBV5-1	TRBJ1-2	ASSLAGTGNGYT
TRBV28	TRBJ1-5	ASSQPYSNQPQH
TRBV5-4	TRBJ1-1	ASSFGAGGYTEAF
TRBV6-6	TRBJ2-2	ASSESSGRGTGELF
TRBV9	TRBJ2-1	ASSVASDYNEQF
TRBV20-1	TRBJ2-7	SAFTSGIYEQY
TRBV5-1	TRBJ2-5	ASSLTLGLAETQY
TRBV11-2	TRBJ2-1	ASSLGGREAYNEQF
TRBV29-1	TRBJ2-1	SVPVAGGNEQF
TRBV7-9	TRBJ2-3	ASSPLIAGDTQY
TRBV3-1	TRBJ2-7	ASSQDKREQY